Listed here are 10 T cell receptor beta chains from one sample, sequenced in a study of memory CD4+ T cells and cytomegalovirus serostatus. Sequencing was performed with immunoSEQ multiplex PCR; in TCRdb, only in-frame clones are kept and a portion is missing. The sample yields 75,000 to 90,000 clones, about 85% seen once. Single viable CD3+CD4+CD8-CD45RO+ cells were sorted as the memory CD4+ T cells. Sequencing was done on a sample of memory CD4+ T cells from blood. The receptors derive from an adult in good health and CMV-seronegative.

This clone was detected once. The CDR3 protein is CASSMFDLGTEAFF. The CDR3 DNA reads TGTGCCAGTAGTATGTTCGACCTAGGGACTGAAGCTTTCTTT. The chain links TRBV19 to TRBJ1-1; no clear D. Trimming removed 3 bases at V and 5 bases at J, with 13 bases between. The CDR3 sequence is 14 residues long. Per the germline V gene, CDR1 is LNHDA and CDR2 is SQIVND (reference sequence).

The V gene is TRBV4-3, the J gene TRBJ2-7; tentatively, D is TRBD1 or TRBD2 (7 bases each). Trimming shortened V by 2 bases and J by 3 bases, and 14 bases separated the two germline ends. Germline CDR1 and CDR2: LGHNA and YSLEER. The CDR3 is 15 residues long. CDR3 region: CASSQRQGGGYEQYF. The DNA of the CDR3 is TGCGCCAGCAGCCAAAGACAGGGAGGGGGCTACGAGCAGTACTTC.

This clone appeared a few times. The chain joins TRBV4-2 to TRBJ2-2, with 8 nucleotides matching TRBD1. The junction had 7 bases not matched to a gene; V was cut back by 4 bases and J by 3 bases. The germline gives CDR1 LGHNA, CDR2 YNFKEQ. CDR3 size: 16 residues. The CDR3 protein is CASSPAQGADTGELFF. The CDR3 nucleotides are TGTGCCAGCAGCCCGGCTCAGGGGGCGGACACCGGGGAGCTGTTTTTT.

The rearrangement joins TRBV30 to TRBJ2-1; tentative D call: TRBD2 (5 bases). Germline values: CDR1 GTSNPN, CDR2 SVGIG (reference sequence). CDR3 length: 17 residues. Deletions cut 4 bases from V and 7 bases from J, with 26 bases between. This chain's CDR3 is CAWTTSGWNPGKNEQFF. CDR3 DNA sequence: TGTGCCTGGACCACCTCCGGGTGGAATCCGGGGAAGAATGAGCAGTTCTTC.

The chain uses TRBV29-1 and TRBJ2-7; TRBD1 aligns across 8 bases. The germline V gene has CDR1 SQVTM and CDR2 ANQGSEA. Trimming took 7 bases from V and 7 from J; bases not matched to a gene: 12. There are 13 residues in the CDR3. CDR3 protein: CSAGQGIGQEQYF. Here the CDR3 DNA reads TGCAGCGCAGGACAGGGTATAGGGCAAGAGCAGTACTTC.

The chain couples TRBV6-6 to TRBJ1-4, with D uncertain. V shed 4 bases and J shed 4 bases, with 7 bases lying between them. Germline assignment: CDR1 MNHNY and CDR2 SVGAGI (reference sequence). This CDR3 comprises 13 residues. The CDR3 loop is CASSSTNNEKLFF. DNA of the CDR3: TGTGCCAGCAGTTCGACGAATAATGAAAAACTGTTTTTT.

The J gene is TRBJ1-5, the V gene TRBV5-4; D possibly corresponds to TRBD1 (5 bases). The CDR3 consists of 18 residues. V lost 0 bases and J lost 6, with 22 bases in between. The germline CDR1 and CDR2 sequences are SGHNT and YYREEE (reference sequence). DNA for the CDR3: TGTGCCAGCAGCTTGGGAGGTATAGACGGGGGAATGAGTCAGCCCCAGCATTTT. It is translated as CASSLGGIDGGMSQPQHF.

The chain recombines TRBV29-1 with TRBJ2-5; D gene ambiguous. The germline V gene has CDR1 SQVTM and CDR2 ANQGSEA. The CDR3 length is 13 residues. The V gene lost 3 bases and the J gene lost 3 bases, with 11 bases spanning the gap. For the CDR3, the DNA is TGCAGCGTTGACCCTGGATCGGAAGAGACCCAGTACTTC. Translated: CSVDPGSEETQYF.

V and J are TRBV2 and TRBJ2-4, with 7 nucleotides matching TRBD1. Trimming removed 4 bases from V and 6 bases from J; junction bases left unmatched: 9. This CDR3 region has 15 residues. CDR1 SNHLY and CDR2 FYNNEI come from the germline V gene. In DNA, the CDR3 is TGTGCCAGCAGTGGACAGGGAAGCGTAGTAAACATTCAGTACTTC. Translation: CASSGQGSVVNIQYF.

Details on this clone: Sequence at one end of the junction differs from germline and may be a read error. V is TRBV7-7 and J is TRBJ2-3; the match to TRBD2 covers 7 bases. In germline, CDR1 is SSHAT, CDR2 FNYEAQ (reference sequence). The CDR3 has 13 residues. The CDR3 is CASSLGGRDTQYF. In DNA, the CDR3 is TGTGCTAGCAGCTTGGGGGGGAGAGATACGCAGTATTTT.